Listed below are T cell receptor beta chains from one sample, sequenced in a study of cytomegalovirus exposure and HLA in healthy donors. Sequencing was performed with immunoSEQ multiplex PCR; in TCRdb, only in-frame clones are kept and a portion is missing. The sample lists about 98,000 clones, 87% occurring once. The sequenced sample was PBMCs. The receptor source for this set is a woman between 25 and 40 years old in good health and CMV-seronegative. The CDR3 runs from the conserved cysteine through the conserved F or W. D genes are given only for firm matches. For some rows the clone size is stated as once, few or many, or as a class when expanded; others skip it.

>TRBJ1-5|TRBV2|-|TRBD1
CASSAGTGKPQHF
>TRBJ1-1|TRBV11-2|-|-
CASSLKGENTEAFF
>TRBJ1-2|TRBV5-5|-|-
CASSPRQAGPNYGYTF
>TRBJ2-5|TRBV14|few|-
CASSQVQGKGETQYF
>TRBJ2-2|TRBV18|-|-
CASSPSGGKITGELFF
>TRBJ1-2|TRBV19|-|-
CASSIGVLDGYTF
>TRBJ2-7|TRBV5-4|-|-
CASSPYRTPVQYF
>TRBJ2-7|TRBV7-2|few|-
CASSLVQRDTYEQYF
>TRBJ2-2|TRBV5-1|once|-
CASSLRGSGTGELFF
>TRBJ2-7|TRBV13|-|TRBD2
CASSPRGAYEQYF
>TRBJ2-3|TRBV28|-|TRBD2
CASSPVASGSTDTQYF
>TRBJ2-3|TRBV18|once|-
CASRLRDTQYF
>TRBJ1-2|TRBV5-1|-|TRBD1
CASSLQGGDGYTF
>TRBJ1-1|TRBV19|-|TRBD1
CASDREHTEAFF
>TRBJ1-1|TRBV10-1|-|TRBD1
CASSRGQGEINTEAFF
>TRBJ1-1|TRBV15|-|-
CATSRDSPGYTEAFF
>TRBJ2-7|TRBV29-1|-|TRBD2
CSVNSGLANEQYF
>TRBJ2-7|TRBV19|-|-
CASSMELGGGYEQYF
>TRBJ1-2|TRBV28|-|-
CASIIKGQLYGYTF
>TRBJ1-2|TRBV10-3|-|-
CAISEVPADGYTF
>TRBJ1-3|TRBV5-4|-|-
CASSHTTGSGNTIYF
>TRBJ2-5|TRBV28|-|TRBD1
CASSLGGSETQYF
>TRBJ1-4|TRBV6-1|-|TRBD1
CASHSTGNEKLFF
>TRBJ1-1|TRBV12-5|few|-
CASGLGAPTEAFF
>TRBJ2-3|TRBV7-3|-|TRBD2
CASSLGPTSGGTDTQYF
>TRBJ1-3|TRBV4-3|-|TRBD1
CASSQEPGQGISGNTIYF
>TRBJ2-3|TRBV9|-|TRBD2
CASSVSGGMDTQYF
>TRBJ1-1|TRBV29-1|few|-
CSGLRVGGSFEAFF
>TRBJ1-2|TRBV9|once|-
CASSAGLGAYGYTF
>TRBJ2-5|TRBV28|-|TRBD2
CASSFAGLAGEQTQYF
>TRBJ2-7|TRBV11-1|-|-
CASSLAARAVGEQYF
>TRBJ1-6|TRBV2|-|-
CASSELEFNSPLHF
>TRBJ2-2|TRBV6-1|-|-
CASGRQSGELFF
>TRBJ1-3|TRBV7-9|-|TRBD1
CASSPQPQGAYGNTIYF
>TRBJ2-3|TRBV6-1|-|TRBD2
CASSELSGQPTDTQYF
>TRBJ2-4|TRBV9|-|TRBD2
CASSVGAGKNIQYF
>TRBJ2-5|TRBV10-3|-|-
CAISVGGPETQYF
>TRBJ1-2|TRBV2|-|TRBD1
CAILTGTGENGYTF
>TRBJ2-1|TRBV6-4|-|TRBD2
CASSQERESNEQFF
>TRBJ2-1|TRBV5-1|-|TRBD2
CASSSLLAGAYNEQFF
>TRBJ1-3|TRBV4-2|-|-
CASSQGRGISGNTIYF
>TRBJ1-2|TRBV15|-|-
CATSRGGAYGYTF
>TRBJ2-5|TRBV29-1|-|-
CSVDKAAGETQYF
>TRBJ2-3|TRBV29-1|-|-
CSVEQRRATDTQYF
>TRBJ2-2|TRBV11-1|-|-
CASSFRHRTGELFF
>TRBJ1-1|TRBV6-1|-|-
CASSERDSTNTEAFF
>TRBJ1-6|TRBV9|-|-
CASSSPQANSPLHF
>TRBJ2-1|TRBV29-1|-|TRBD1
CSGTHWTGDEQFF
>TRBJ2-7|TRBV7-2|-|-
CASSPPTVSDGQYF
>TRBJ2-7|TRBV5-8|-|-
CASSPRRYWGDDEQYF
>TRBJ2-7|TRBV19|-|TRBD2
CASSPQGGRAVEQYF
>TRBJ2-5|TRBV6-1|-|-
CASNDPRETQYF